Included here is one TCR beta chain sequence, with context. It lacks a known antigen. Base quality data are lacking; no much larger clone is found one base away. The 39 donors, aged about 6 to 90 years, were systemically healthy Caucasian individuals from Russia. Each donor gave about 9.8 milliliters of peripheral blood, drawn into EDTA-treated Vacutainer tubes. Ficoll-Paque density-gradient centrifugation was used to isolate PBMCs, with at least 6.5 million per sample. Trizol reagent was used to extract total RNA from PBMCs, with at least 6 micrograms per sample. Naive CD45RAhigh/CD27high T cell percentages were measured by flow cytometry on a PBMC aliquot from every donor. From the germline V gene, CDR1 is MNHNS and CDR2 is SASEGT. The CDR3 goes from the cysteine to the phenylalanine over 15 residues. CDR3 DNA is the only sequence kept; it has 45 bases, read in frame from the first base. The data were obtained in a study of blood T cells in healthy people across ages (dated by TCRdb to the mid-2010s). Regarding the study in general: In model experiments, roughly one uniquely barcoded TCR beta cDNA molecule per two T cells was captured by template switching. Four age groups were formed from the donors: young (average approximately 16 years), middle-aged (approximately 40), aged (around 68) and long-lived (around 82). Using the same blood draw, the study looked at two additional independent replicas of 1 million unique cDNA reads for two donors, one aged 18 to 30 and the other aged 80 or older. Using deep sequencing normalized with unique cDNA molecular identifiers, the study measured how TCR beta repertoire diversity changes with age. To avoid experimental bias, donors of different ages were distributed randomly across sequencing lanes. Points the paper makes about the study in general: Compared with the aged group, more naive CD4+ T cells, fewer expanded clones and increased TCR diversity were shown by the long-lived group, suggesting age selection. Because profiling used bulk unsorted PBMCs, naive and antigen-experienced compartments could not be compared conclusively. A strong correlation was found between observed TCR beta diversity and the percentage of naive T cells measured by flow cytometry. As age increased, observed TCR beta diversity per million T cells dropped in a roughly linear way, and a significant reduction was already evident by age approximately 40. Estimates of total diversity from one million sequenced T cells were regarded as lower bounds and underestimates. Donor CMV infection status was unknown, potentially confounding age-related changes in expanded clonotypes.

Libraries were made using 5' RACE. These reads were obtained on an Illumina HiSeq 2500. The second PCR ran for roughly 7 to 12 cycles and used a J-beta primer mix along with a sample-barcoded 5' primer. A unique molecular identifier was introduced onto each TCR beta cDNA molecule by a template-switch 5' adaptor carrying 12 random nucleotides. Each sample yielded at least 3 million CDR3-containing paired-end reads. First-strand cDNA was synthesized from all RNA with the Mint cDNA synthesis kit, primed by a TRBC-specific oligonucleotide. Following uracil-DNA glycosylase treatment, all cDNA underwent a first 18-cycle PCR with the universal primers M1SS and BC2_uni_R. On the study's bioinformatics: For normalization, 1 million high-quality reads were randomly selected from each sample, with every read carrying a distinct molecular identifier. Instead of being binned into consensus sequences, reads with shared molecular identifiers were discarded. MiTCR, with a Q25 quality threshold and the strictest error-elimination algorithm, was used for CDR3 identification, clonotype clustering and error correction. A nonparametric unseen species model with Euler transformation was used to estimate a lower bound on total TCR beta diversity. TCRdb applied fastp at Q25 and MiXCR to the public reads, then kept only in-frame beta chains. Duplicate CDR3 protein sequences are folded into a single record with the most common DNA and genes. Here the V and J calls rest on TCRdb's processing, not on the authors' analysis. Within this sample are 1.5 million to 2 million distinct CDR3 sequences, with 40% to 55% of them counted one time only. The ten largest clones add up to more than 2% of the sample.

The rearrangement joined TRBV6-1 to TRBJ2-7; 10 middle bases align to TRBD2. The end of the DNA aligns better with TRBJ2-5, so the J call may be wrong. The sequence was obtained from a woman in her thirties or forties in good health. Input material: blood. The CDR3 reads CASSGQRGGLETQYF. The nucleotides read TGTGCCAGCAGTGGCCAGCGGGGGGGCTTAGAGACCCAGTACTTC.